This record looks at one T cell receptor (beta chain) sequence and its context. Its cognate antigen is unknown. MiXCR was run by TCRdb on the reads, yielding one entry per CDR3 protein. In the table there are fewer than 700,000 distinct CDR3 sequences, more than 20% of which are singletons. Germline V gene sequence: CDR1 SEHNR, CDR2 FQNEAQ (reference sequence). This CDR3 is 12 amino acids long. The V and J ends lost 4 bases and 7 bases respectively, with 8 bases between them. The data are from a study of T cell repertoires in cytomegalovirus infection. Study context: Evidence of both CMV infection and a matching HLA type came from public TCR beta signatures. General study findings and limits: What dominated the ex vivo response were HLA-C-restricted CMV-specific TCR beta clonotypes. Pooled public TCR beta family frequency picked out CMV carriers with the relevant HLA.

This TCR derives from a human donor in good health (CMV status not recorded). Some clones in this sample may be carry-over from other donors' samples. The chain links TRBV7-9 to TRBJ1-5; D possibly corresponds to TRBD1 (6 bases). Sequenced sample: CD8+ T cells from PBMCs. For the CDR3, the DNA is TGTGCCAGCAGCTCAGGACAGCAGCCCCAGCATTTT. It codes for CASSSGQQPQHF.